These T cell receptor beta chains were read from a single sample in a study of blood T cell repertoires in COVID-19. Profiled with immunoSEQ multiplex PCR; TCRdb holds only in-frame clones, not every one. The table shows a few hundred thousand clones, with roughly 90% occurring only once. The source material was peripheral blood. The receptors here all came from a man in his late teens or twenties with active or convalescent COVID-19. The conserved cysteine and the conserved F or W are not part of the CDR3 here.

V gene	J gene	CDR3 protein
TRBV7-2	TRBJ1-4	ASSLAAQGATNEKLF
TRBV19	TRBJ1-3	ASSTLSGNTIY
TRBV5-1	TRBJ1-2	ASRRTGAYGYT
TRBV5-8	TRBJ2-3	ASSLFVIGPDTQY
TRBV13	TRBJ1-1	ASSLGGEAF
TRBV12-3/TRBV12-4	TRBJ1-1	ASILTGTPEAF
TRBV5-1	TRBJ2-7	ASSLSGPYEQY
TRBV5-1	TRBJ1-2	ASSPSAVLGYT
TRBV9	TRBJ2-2	ASSAGEQGAAGELF
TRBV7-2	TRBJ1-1	ASSFWTGFNTEAF
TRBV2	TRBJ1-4	ASRGQGRSTNEKLF
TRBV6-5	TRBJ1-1	ASHAPGKMNTEAF
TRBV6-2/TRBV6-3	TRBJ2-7	ASSWGLGGDEQY
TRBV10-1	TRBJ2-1	ASPSASAYNEQF
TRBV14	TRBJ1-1	ASSPRQGRVTEAF
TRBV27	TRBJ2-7	ASTVTRGSHEQY
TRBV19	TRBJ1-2	ASSMAQGAGGYT
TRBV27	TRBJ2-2	ASSLQGVGELF
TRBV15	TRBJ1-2	AISSLQYGYT
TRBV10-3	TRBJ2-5	AISEGQGGIETQY
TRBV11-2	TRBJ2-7	ASSSYRYSYEQY
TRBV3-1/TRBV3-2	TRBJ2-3	ASSYGQGTDTQY